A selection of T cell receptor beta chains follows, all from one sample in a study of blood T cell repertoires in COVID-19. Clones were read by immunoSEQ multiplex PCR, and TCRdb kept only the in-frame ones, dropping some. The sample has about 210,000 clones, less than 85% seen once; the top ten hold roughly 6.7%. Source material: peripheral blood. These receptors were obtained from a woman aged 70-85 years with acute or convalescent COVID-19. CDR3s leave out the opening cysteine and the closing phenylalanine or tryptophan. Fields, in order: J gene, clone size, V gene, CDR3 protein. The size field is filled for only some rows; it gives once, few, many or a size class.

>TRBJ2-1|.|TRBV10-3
AISESRARGYNEQF
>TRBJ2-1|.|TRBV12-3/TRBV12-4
ASRIRADEQF
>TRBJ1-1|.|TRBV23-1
ASRGSEAF
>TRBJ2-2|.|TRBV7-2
ASGTSGTNTGELF
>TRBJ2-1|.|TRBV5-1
ASGLPKSAGGSGQF
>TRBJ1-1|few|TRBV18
ASSPRVDMNTEAF
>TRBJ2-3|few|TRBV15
ATPGQGPTDTQY
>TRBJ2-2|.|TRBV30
AWSVGRGELF
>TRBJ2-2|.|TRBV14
ASSQVTNGELF
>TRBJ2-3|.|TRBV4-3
ASSPSIRTDTQY
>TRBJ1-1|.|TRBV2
ASSSGGRRSSEAF
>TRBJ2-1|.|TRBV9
ASSVGEANEQF
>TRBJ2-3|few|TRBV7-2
ASSLRLAAYTDTQY
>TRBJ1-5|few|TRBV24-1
ATSGATGPQPQH
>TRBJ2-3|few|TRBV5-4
ASSFPGFRNTDTQY
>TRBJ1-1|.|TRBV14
ASSQVLGTIYTEAF
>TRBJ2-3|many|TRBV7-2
ASSPGLAGGPSSTDTQY
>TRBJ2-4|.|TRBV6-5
ASSYSMRAKNIQY
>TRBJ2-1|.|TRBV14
ASSNGRGTDEQF
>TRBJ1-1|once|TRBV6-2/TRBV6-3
ASSYSPVTGDEAF
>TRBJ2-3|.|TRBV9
ASSVVAGGPLPDTQY
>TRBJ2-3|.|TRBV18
ASPKKGEGRADTQY
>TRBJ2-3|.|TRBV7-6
ASSFRDSPTPSTDTQY
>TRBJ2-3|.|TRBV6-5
ASSYYTGGTDTQY
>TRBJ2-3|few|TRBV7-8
ASSLDRGGDTQY
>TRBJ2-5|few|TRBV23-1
ASSQSARRGKETQY
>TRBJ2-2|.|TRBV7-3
ASSLTHRGLNTGELF
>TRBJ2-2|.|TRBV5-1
ASSAESGRNTGELF
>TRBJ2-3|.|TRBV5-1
ASSPGLAGITDTQY
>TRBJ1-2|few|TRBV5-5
ASSPDTNYGYT
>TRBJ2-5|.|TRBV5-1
ASSQGLAGGQETQY
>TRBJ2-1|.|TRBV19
ASSTSGGYNEQF
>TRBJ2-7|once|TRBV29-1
SVGPGLAGEEQY
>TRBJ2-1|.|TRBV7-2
ASSLEAGGRYEQF
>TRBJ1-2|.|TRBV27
ASSLEAGGGYGYT
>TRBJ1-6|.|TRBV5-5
ASSPPPDRNSPLH
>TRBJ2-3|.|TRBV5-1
ASSLGRDRGTDTQY
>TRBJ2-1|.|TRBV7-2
ASSPGGWAGGSYNEQF
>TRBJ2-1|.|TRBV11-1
ASSLTGGGYNEQF
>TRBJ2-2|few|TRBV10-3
AISELLIYTGELF
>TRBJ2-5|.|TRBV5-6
ASSFRLARETQY
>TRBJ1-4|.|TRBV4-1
ASSPDRDREKLF
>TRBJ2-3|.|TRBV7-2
ASSPRLAGGHTDTQY
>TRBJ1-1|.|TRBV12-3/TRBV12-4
ASSFSSDTEAF
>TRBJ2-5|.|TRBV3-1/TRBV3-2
ASSQDRGAGPLGETQY
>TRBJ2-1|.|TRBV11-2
ASSLIRGTGHNEQF
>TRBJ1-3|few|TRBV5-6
ASSRGGQGGNTIY
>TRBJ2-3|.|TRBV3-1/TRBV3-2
ASSQVSGGATDTQY
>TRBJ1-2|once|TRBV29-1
SVEAGPNYGYT
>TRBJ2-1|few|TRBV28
ASNTPAGTSAHNEQF
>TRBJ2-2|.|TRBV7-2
ASSLKTAGELF
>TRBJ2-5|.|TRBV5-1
ASSDQRRGAGGETQY
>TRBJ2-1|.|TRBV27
ASSVRLAGGQNEQF
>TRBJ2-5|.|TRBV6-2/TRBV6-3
ASSYSPLLAGDQETQY
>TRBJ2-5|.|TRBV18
ASSVATGQETQY